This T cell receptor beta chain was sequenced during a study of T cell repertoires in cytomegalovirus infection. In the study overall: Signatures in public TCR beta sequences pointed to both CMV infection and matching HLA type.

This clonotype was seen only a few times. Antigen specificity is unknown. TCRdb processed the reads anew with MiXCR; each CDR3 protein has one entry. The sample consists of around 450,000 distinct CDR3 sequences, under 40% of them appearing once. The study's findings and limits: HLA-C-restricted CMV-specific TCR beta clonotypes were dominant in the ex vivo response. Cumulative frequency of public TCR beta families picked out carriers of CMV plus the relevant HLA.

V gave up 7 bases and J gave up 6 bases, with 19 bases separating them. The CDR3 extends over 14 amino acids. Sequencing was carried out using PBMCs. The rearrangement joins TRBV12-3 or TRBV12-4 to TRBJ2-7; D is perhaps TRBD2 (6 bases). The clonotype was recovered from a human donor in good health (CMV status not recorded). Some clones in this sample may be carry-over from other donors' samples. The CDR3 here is CASTSPGLPSEQYF. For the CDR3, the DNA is TGTGCCAGCACCTCGCCGGGACTCCCATCCGAGCAGTACTTC.